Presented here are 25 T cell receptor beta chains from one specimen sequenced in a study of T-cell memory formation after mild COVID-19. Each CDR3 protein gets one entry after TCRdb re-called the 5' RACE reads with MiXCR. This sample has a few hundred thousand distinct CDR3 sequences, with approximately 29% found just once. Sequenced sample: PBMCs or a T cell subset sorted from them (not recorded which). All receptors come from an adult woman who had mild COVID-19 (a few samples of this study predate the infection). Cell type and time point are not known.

The CDR3 here is CASRELRDRERRNTGELFF. CDR3 DNA sequence: TGTGCCAGCAGGGAACTCCGGGACAGGGAACGGCGGAACACCGGGGAGCTGTTTTTT. V usage is TRBV6-1 and J usage is TRBJ2-2, with 9 bases identical to TRBD1. From germline, CDR1 is MNHNS and CDR2 SASEGT. CDR3 size: 19 residues. J was trimmed by 1 base and V by 6 bases; bases with no gene match: 15.

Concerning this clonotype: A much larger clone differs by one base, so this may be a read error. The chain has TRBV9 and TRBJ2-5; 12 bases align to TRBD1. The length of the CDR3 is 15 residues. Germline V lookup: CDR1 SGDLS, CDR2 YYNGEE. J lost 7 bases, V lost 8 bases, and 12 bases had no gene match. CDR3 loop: CARSQGQGARGTQYF. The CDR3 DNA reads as TGTGCCAGAAGCCAGGGACAGGGGGCGCGCGGGACCCAGTACTTC. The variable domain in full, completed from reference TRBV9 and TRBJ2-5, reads DSGVTQTPKHLITATGQRVTLRCSPRSGDLSVYWYQQSLDQGLQFLIQYYNGEERAKGNILERFSAQQFPDLHSELNLSSLELGDSALYFCARSQGQGARGTQYFGPGTRLLVL.

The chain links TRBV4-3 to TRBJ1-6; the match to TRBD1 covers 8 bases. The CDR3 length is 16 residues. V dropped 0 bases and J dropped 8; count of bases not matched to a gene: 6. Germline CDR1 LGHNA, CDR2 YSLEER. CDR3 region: CASSQDAWDRHSPLHF. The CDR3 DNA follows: TGCGCCAGCAGCCAAGATGCTTGGGACAGGCATTCACCCCTCCACTTT.

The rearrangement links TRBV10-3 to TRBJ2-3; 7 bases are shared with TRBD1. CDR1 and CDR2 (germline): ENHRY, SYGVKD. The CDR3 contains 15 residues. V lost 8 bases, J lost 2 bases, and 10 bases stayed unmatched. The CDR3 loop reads CAIGDPGQSTDTQYF. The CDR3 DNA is TGTGCCATCGGAGACCCGGGACAGTCCACAGATACGCAGTATTTT.

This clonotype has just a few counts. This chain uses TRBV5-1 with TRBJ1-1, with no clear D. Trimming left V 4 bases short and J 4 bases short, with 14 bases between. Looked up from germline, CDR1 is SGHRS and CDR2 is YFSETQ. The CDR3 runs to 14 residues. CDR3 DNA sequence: TGCGCCAGCAGCGCAACAGCCGTGGGCACTGAAGCTTTCTTT. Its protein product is CASSATAVGTEAFF.

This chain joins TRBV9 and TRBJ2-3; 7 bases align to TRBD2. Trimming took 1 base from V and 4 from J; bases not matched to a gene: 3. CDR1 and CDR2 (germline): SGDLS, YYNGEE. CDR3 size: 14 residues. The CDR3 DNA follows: TGTGCCAGCAGCGTATGGGAGGGTTCAGATACGCAGTATTTT. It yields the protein CASSVWEGSDTQYF.

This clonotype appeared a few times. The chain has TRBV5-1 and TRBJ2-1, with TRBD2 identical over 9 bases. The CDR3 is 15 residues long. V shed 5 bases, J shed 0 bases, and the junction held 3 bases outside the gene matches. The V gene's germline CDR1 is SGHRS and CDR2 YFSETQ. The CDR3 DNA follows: TGCGCCAGCAGGACTAGCGGCGGCTCCTACAATGAGCAGTTCTTC. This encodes CASRTSGGSYNEQFF. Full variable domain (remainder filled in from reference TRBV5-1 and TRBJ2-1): KAGVTQTPRYLIKTRGQQVTLSCSPISGHRSVSWYQQTPGQGLQFLFEYFSETQRNKGNFPGRFSGRQFSNSRSEMNVSTLELGDSALYLCASRTSGGSYNEQFFGPGTRLTVL.

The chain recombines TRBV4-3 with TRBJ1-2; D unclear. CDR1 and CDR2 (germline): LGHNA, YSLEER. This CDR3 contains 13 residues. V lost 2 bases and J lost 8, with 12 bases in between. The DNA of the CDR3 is TGCGCCAGCAGCCAACAACCTACCCGGGGCTACACCTTC. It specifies CASSQQPTRGYTF.

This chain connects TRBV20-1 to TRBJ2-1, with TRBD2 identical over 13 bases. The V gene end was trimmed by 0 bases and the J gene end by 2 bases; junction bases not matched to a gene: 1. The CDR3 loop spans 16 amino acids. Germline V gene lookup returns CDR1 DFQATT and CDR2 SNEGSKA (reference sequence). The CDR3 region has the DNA TGCAGTGCTAGAGAGGGACTAGCGGGGCCCTACAATGAGCAGTTCTTC. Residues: CSAREGLAGPYNEQFF.

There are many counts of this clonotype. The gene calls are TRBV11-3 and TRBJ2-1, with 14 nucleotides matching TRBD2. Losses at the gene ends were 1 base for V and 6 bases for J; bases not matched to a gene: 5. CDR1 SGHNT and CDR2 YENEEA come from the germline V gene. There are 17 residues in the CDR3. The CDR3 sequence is CASSLALTSGRANEQFF. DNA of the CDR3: TGTGCCAGCAGCTTAGCCCTGACTAGCGGGAGGGCCAATGAGCAGTTCTTC.

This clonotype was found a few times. CDR3 residues: CASSQDGTGLNTEAFF. In DNA form, the CDR3 reads TGCGCCAGCAGCCAAGATGGGACAGGGCTGAACACTGAAGCTTTCTTT. V gene TRBV4-3 combines with J gene TRBJ1-1; 9 bases are a match to TRBD1. This CDR3 has 16 amino acids. In germline, CDR1 is LGHNA, CDR2 YSLEER. Germline trimming cut 0 bases from V and 0 bases from J; bases unmatched to any gene: 2.

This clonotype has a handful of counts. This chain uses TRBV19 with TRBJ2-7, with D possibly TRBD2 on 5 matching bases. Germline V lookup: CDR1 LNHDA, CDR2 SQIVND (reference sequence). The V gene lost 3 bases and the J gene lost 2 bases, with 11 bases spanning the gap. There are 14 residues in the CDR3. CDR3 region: CASSIPGETYEQYF. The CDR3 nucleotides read TGTGCCAGTAGTATCCCCGGGGAAACCTACGAGCAGTACTTC.

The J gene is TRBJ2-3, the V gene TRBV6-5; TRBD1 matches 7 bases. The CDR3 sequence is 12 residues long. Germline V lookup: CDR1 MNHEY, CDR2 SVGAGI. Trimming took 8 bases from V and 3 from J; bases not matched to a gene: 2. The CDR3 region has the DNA TGTGCCAGCCGGGACAGAACAGATACGCAGTATTTT. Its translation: CASRDRTDTQYF.

The chain's CDR3 is CASSPQGPTLEQFF. The CDR3 DNA is TGTGCCAGCAGCCCTCAGGGCCCGACTCTTGAGCAGTTCTTC. The gene calls are TRBV7-9 and TRBJ2-1; possibly TRBD1 for D (5 bases). Germline loops: CDR1 SEHNR, CDR2 FQNEAQ (reference sequence). The CDR3 loop spans 14 amino acids. Trimming left V 5 bases short and J 9 bases short, with 17 bases between.

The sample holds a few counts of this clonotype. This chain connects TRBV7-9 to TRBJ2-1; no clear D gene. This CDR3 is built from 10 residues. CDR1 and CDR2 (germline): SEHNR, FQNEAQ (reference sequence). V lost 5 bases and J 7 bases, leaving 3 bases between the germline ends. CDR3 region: CASSRNEQFF. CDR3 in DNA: TGTGCCAGCAGCCGTAATGAGCAGTTCTTC.

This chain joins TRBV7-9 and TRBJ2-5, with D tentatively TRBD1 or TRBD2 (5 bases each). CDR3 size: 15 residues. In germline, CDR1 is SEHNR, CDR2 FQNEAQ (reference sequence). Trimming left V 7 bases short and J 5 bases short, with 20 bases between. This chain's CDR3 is CASTPGAMGHETQYF. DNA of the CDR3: TGTGCCAGCACCCCCGGGGCGATGGGCCATGAGACCCAGTACTTC.

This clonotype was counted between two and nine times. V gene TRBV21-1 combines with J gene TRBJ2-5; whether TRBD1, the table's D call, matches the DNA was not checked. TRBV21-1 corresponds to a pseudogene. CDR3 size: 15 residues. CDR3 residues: CASSNGQGVQETQYF. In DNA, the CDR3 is TGTGCCAGCAGCAATGGACAGGGGGTCCAAGAGACCCAGTACTTC.

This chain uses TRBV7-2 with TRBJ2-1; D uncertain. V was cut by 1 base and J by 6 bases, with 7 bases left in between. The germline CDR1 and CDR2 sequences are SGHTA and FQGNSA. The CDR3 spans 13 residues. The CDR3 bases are TGTGCCAGCAGCTTAGATAGGCTCAATGAGCAGTTCTTC. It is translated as CASSLDRLNEQFF.

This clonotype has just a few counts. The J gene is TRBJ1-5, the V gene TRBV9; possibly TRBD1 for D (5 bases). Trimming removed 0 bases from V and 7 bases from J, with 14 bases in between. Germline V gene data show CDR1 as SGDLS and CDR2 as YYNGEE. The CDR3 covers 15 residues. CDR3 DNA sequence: TGTGCCAGCAGCGTAGCTGTGGAGACAGAACAGCCCCAGCATTTT. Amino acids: CASSVAVETEQPQHF. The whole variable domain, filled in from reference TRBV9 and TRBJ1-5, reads DSGVTQTPKHLITATGQRVTLRCSPRSGDLSVYWYQQSLDQGLQFLIQYYNGEERAKGNILERFSAQQFPDLHSELNLSSLELGDSALYFCASSVAVETEQPQHFGDGTRLSIL.

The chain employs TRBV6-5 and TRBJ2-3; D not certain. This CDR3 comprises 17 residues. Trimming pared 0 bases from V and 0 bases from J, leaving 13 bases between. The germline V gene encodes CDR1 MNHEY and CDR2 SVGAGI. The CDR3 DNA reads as TGTGCCAGCAGTTACTCTGAAACAGCCCTTAGCACAGATACGCAGTATTTT. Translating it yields CASSYSETALSTDTQYF.

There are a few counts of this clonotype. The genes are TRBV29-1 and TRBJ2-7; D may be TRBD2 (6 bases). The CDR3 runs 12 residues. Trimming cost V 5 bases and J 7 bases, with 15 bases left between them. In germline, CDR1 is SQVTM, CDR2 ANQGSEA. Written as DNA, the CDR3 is TGCAGCGTTCGCGGGGCCGTGGGGGAGCAGTACTTC. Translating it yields CSVRGAVGEQYF.

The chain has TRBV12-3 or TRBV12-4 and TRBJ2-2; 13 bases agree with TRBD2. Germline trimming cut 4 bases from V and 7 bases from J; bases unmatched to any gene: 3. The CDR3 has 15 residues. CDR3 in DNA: TGTGCCAGCAGTTCCGGACTAGCGGGGGTCGGGGAGCTGTTTTTT. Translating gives CASSSGLAGVGELFF.

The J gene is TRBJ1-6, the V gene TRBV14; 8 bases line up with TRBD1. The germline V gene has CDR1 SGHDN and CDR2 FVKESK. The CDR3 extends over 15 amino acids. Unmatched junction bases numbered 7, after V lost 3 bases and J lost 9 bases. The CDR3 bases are TGTGCCAGCAGCCACCCGGACAGGGTCGGTTCACCCCTCCACTTT. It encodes CASSHPDRVGSPLHF.

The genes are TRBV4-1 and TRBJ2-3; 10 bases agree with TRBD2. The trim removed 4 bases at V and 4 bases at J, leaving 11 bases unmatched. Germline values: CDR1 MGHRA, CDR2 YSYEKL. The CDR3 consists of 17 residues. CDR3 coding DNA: TGCGCCAGCAGCCCACCCGGGCTAGCGGGGGTGGCAGATACGCAGTATTTT. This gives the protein CASSPPGLAGVADTQYF.

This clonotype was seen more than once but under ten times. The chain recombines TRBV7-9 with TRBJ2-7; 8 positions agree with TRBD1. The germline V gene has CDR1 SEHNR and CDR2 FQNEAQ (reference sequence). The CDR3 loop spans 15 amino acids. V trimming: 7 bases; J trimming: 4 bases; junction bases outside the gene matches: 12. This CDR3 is CASTLSRDRTYEQYF. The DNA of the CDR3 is TGTGCCAGCACCCTTAGTCGGGACAGGACTTACGAGCAGTACTTC. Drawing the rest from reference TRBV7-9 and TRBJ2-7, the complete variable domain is DTGVSQNPRHKITKRGQNVTFRCDPISEHNRLYWYRQTLGQGPEFLTYFQNEAQLEKSRLLSDRFSAERPKGSFSTLEIQRTEQGDSAMYLCASTLSRDRTYEQYFGPGTRLTVT.